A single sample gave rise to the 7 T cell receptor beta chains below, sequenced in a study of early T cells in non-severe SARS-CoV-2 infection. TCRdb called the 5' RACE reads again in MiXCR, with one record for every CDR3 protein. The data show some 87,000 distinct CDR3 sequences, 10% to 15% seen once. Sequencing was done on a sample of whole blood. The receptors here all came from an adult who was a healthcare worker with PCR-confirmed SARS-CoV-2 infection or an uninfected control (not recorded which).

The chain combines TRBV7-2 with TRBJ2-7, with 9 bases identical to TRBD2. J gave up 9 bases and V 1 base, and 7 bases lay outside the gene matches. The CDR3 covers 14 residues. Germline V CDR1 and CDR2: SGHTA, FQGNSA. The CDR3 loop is CASSLVLAGSRQYF. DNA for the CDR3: TGTGCCAGCAGCTTAGTTCTAGCGGGAAGTCGGCAGTACTTC.

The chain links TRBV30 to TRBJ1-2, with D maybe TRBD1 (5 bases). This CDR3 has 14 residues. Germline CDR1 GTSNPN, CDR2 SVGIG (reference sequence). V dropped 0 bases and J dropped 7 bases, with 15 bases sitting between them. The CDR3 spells CAWSVFEGDGGYTF. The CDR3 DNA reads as TGTGCCTGGAGTGTATTCGAAGGGGACGGTGGCTACACCTTC.

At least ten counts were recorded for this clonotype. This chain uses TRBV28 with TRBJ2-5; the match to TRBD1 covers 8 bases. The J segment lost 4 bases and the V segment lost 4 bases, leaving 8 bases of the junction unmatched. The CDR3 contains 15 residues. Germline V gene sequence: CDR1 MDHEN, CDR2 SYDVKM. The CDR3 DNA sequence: TGTGCCAGCAGTTGGGGGACAGGCACGGGAGAGACCCAGTACTTC. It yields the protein CASSWGTGTGETQYF. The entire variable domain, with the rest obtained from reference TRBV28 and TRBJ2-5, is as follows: DVKVTQSSRYLVKRTGEKVFLECVQDMDHENMFWYRQDPGLGLRLIYFSYDVKMKEKGDIPEGYSVSREKKERFSLILESASTNQTSMYLCASSWGTGTGETQYFGPGTRLLVL.

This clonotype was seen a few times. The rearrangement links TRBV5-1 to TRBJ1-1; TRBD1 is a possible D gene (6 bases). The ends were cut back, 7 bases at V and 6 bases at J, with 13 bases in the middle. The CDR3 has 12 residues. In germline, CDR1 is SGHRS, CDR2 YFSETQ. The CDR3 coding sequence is TGCGCCAGCTCGGCAGGGGCGGCTGAAGCTTTCTTT. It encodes CASSAGAAEAFF.

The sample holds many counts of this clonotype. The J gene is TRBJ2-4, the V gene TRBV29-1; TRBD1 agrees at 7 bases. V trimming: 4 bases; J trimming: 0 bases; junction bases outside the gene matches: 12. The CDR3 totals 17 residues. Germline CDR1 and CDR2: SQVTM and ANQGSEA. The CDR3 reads CSVAPPGTALAKNIQYF. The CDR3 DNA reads TGCAGCGTTGCCCCTCCCGGGACAGCACTAGCCAAAAACATTCAGTACTTC.

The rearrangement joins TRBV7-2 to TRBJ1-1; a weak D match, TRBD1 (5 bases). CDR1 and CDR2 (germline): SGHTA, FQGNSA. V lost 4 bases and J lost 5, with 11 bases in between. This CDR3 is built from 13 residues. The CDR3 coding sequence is TGTGCCAGCAGCTCAATTCGGGGGACTGAAGCTTTCTTT. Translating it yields CASSSIRGTEAFF.

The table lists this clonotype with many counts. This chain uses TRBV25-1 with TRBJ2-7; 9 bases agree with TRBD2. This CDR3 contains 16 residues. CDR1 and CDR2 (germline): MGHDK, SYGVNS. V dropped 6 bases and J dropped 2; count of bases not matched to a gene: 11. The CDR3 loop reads CASSRFLLAGTYEQYF. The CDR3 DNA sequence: TGTGCCAGCAGCCGCTTTCTGCTAGCGGGAACCTACGAGCAGTACTTC.